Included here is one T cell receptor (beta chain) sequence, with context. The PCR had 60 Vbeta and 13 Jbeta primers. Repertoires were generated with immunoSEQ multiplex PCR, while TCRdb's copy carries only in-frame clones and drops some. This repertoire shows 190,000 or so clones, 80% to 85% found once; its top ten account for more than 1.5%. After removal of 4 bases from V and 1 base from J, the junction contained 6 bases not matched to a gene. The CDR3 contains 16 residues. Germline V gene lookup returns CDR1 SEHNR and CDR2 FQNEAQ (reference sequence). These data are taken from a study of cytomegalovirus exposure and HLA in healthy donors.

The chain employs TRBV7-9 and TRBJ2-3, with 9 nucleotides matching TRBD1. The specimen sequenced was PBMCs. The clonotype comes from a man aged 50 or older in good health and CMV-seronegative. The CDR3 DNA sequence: TGTGCCAGCAGCTCCGACAGGGGGTTCGGCACAGATACGCAGTATTTT. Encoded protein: CASSSDRGFGTDTQYF.